These 19 T cell receptor beta chains came from one sample sequenced in a study of T cells in Graves' hyperthyroidism and ophthalmopathy. There were TCR beta CDR3 regions amplified from RNA transcripts. With the HTBI primer set, the TCR CDR3 went through a first round of RT-PCR. TCRdb fed the multiplex PCR reads into MiXCR, producing one record per CDR3 protein. The sample consists of 500,000 to 800,000 distinct CDR3 sequences, 13% to 15% of them appearing once. Sequenced input: blood. The source of these receptors is a woman aged 45-65 years with Graves' ophthalmopathy.

There are a few counts of this clonotype. The J gene is TRBJ2-1, the V gene TRBV9, with 11 bases fitting TRBD2. In germline, CDR1 is SGDLS, CDR2 YYNGEE. The V gene end was trimmed by 1 base and the J gene end by 10 bases; junction bases not matched to a gene: 4. The CDR3 runs 14 residues. This chain's CDR3 is CASSVNLAGGEQFF. The CDR3 DNA reads as TGTGCCAGCAGCGTAAATCTAGCGGGAGGCGAGCAGTTCTTC. The full variable domain, rest sourced from reference TRBV9 and TRBJ2-1, is DSGVTQTPKHLITATGQRVTLRCSPRSGDLSVYWYQQSLDQGLQFLIQYYNGEERAKGNILERFSAQQFPDLHSELNLSSLELGDSALYFCASSVNLAGGEQFFGPGTRLTVL.

This clonotype was observed at least ten times. The chain recombines TRBV28 with TRBJ2-2; TRBD1 might be the D (6 bases). The CDR3 consists of 14 residues. Germline-derived CDR1 and CDR2 are MDHEN and SYDVKM. V lost 6 bases to trimming and J lost 6 bases, with 14 bases between them. The CDR3 reads CASSSTGSPGELFF. The CDR3 region has the DNA TGTGCCAGCAGCTCAACAGGGTCTCCCGGGGAGCTGTTTTTT.

This clonotype was seen at least ten times. The rearrangement joins TRBV12-3 or TRBV12-4 to TRBJ2-7, with D perhaps TRBD1 (8 bases). The CDR3 contains 13 residues. Deletions cut 5 bases from V and 5 bases from J, with 13 bases between. The CDR3 protein is CASSTGGVDEQYF. The CDR3 nucleotides are TGTGCCAGCAGTACAGGGGGGGTCGACGAGCAGTACTTC.

This clonotype has at least ten counts. V gene TRBV10-3 combines with J gene TRBJ2-1; 8 bases line up with TRBD2. This CDR3 contains 17 residues. Per the germline V gene, CDR1 is ENHRY and CDR2 is SYGVKD. V lost 0 bases and J lost 9; bases outside the gene matches: 13. For the CDR3, the DNA is TGTGCCATCAGTGAGTCGGTTAGCGGGATTTTTGGGGGTGAGCAGTTCTTC. This sequence encodes CAISESVSGIFGGEQFF.

This clonotype was recorded many times. V gene TRBV10-3 combines with J gene TRBJ2-5; 7 bases map to TRBD1. V lost 5 bases and J lost 2; bases outside the gene matches: 2. Germline CDR1 ENHRY, CDR2 SYGVKD. The CDR3 sequence is 13 residues long. This CDR3 reads CAISMGQQETQYF. DNA for the CDR3: TGTGCCATCAGTATGGGACAGCAAGAGACCCAGTACTTC.

This clonotype has a count of ten or more. This rearrangement joins TRBV27 to TRBJ1-1; the D gene is possibly TRBD1 (6 bases). This CDR3 is 13 amino acids long. V gave up 2 bases and J gave up 6 bases, with 10 bases separating them. Germline V lookup: CDR1 MNHEY, CDR2 SMNVEV (reference sequence). The CDR3 region has the DNA TGTGCCAGCAGTTTAACAGGGTACGCTGAAGCTTTCTTT. Translated: CASSLTGYAEAFF.

This clonotype was counted ten times or more. The chain couples TRBV24-1 to TRBJ2-4; 8 bases are a match to TRBD2. CDR3 length: 13 residues. CDR1 is KGHDR, CDR2 SFDVKD, per germline. J was trimmed by 7 bases and V by 7 bases; bases with no gene match: 5. The CDR3 DNA reads as TGTGCCACCAGCGGGACTAGTGGGAACATTCAGTACTTC. It codes for CATSGTSGNIQYF.

V is TRBV19 and J is TRBJ2-7; the D gene could be TRBD1 or TRBD2 (5 bases each). This CDR3 is 15 amino acids long. Trimming shortened V by 6 bases and J by 5 bases, and 20 bases separated the two germline ends. From germline, CDR1 is LNHDA and CDR2 SQIVND (reference sequence). The CDR3 region is CASRPPGPLGNEQYF. The DNA of the CDR3 is TGTGCCAGTAGACCTCCGGGACCCCTCGGGAACGAGCAGTACTTC.

This clonotype was counted a few times. A single base separates this from a much larger clone, so it may be a read error. This chain joins TRBV7-2 and TRBJ2-3; D is perhaps TRBD1 (7 bases). Germline V lookup: CDR1 SGHTA, CDR2 FQGNSA. The CDR3 loop spans 15 amino acids. The CDR3 DNA sequence: TGTGCCAGCAGGCAATCAGGGGGGAGCACAGATATGCAGTATTTT. The encoded protein is CASRQSGGSTDMQYF.

This clonotype was observed at least ten times. V and J are TRBV29-1 and TRBJ2-2, with a tentative D call TRBD2 (5 bases). CDR3 length: 16 residues. The V end was cut by 6 bases, the J end by 5 bases, with 22 bases between. The germline V gene has CDR1 SQVTM and CDR2 ANQGSEA. The CDR3 nucleotides read TGCAGCGTAATGCCGTTGCGGGCCGTAGGTACCGGGGAGCTGTTTTTT. It encodes CSVMPLRAVGTGELFF.

This clonotype occurred many times. The V call is TRBV5-6, the J call TRBJ1-2; a weak D match, TRBD1 (5 bases). The length of the CDR3 is 14 residues. V dropped 4 bases and J dropped 3 bases, with 13 bases sitting between them. Looked up from germline, CDR1 is SGHDT and CDR2 is YYEEEE. In DNA form, the CDR3 reads TGTGCCAGCAGCGATTGGGACGGCTACTATGGCTACACCTTC. Translation: CASSDWDGYYGYTF.

V is TRBV27 and J is TRBJ2-1; TRBD2 aligns across 11 bases. The V and J ends lost 0 bases and 12 bases, in that order; junction bases with no gene match: 7. The CDR3 is 15 residues long. Looked up from germline, CDR1 is MNHEY and CDR2 is SMNVEV (reference sequence). For the CDR3, the DNA is TGTGCCAGCAGTTTATCTGTGACTAGCGGGGAACGGCAGTTCTTC. Amino acids: CASSLSVTSGERQFF.

This clonotype has at least ten counts. This chain joins TRBV11-3 and TRBJ2-1; 7 bases match TRBD2. Looked up from germline, CDR1 is SGHNT and CDR2 is YENEEA. This CDR3 is 15 amino acids long. Germline trimming cut 1 base from V and 2 bases from J; bases unmatched to any gene: 2. CDR3 region: CASSLAGRAYNEQFF. The CDR3 region has the DNA TGTGCCAGCAGCTTAGCGGGGAGGGCCTACAATGAGCAGTTCTTC.

The chain combines TRBV6-2 or TRBV6-3 with TRBJ1-3; D uncertain. V was shortened by 6 bases and J by 0 bases, with 15 bases between the two germline ends. CDR3 length: 16 residues. Germline V CDR1 and CDR2: MNHEY, SVGEGT. This CDR3 is CASSWGWMNSGNTIYF. CDR3 DNA: TGTGCCAGCAGCTGGGGATGGATGAACTCTGGAAACACCATATATTTT.

This chain links TRBV15 with TRBJ1-1; D remains ambiguous. This CDR3 contains 15 residues. Trimming removed 0 bases at V and 0 bases at J, with 8 bases between. CDR1 LNHNV and CDR2 YYDKDF come from the germline V gene (reference sequence). This CDR3 is CATSRDLGVNTEAFF. Written as DNA, the CDR3 is TGTGCCACCAGCAGAGATTTGGGCGTGAACACTGAAGCTTTCTTT. Variable domain in full (rest from reference TRBV15 and TRBJ1-1): DAMVIQNPRYQVTQFGKPVTLSCSQTLNHNVMYWYQQKSSQAPKLLFHYYDKDFNNEADTPDNFQSRRPNTSFCFLDIRSPGLGDTAMYLCATSRDLGVNTEAFFGQGTRLTVV.

This sequence joins TRBV27 and TRBJ1-6, with D unclear. This CDR3 spans 14 amino acids. Germline assignment: CDR1 MNHEY and CDR2 SMNVEV (reference sequence). Deletions cut 6 bases from V and 7 bases from J, with 13 bases between. The CDR3 DNA reads as TGTGCCAGCAGGCAGACGGTGGGCAATTCACCCCTCCACTTT. Its protein product is CASRQTVGNSPLHF.

In this sample, this clonotype turned up many times. The chain is built from TRBV29-1 and TRBJ2-3; D call uncertain. Per the germline V gene, CDR1 is SQVTM and CDR2 is ANQGSEA. The germline V and J ends were trimmed by 0 bases and 2 bases, with 9 bases remaining between them. CDR3 length: 14 amino acids. CDR3 region: CSVEDRTHTDTQYF. For the CDR3, the DNA is TGCAGCGTTGAAGATCGGACCCACACAGATACGCAGTATTTT.

Of note for this clonotype: This may stem from a read error, because a much larger clone lies one nucleotide away. The chain couples TRBV11-3 to TRBJ2-3; D may be TRBD2 (5 bases). CDR3 size: 15 residues. Germline V gives CDR1 SGHNT, CDR2 YENEEA. Here the CDR3 DNA reads TGTGCCAGCAGTTACGGGTCATCTAGCACAGATACGCGGTATTTT. Residues: CASSYGSSSTDTRYF.

This clonotype was detected many times. The chain combines TRBV20-1 with TRBJ1-1, with 8 bases lining up with TRBD1. The CDR3 has 15 amino acids. The V gene's germline CDR1 is DFQATT and CDR2 SNEGSKA (reference sequence). Germline trimming cut 0 bases from V and 4 bases from J; bases unmatched to any gene: 7. Here the CDR3 reads CSARDPRQGSTEAFF. The DNA of the CDR3 is TGCAGTGCTAGAGATCCGAGACAGGGGAGCACTGAAGCTTTCTTT.